This TCR beta chain was identified during a study of blood T cell repertoires in COVID-19. Overall study: COVID-19 samples collected from the United States, Italy and Spain covered acute and convalescent phases.

Germline V CDR1 and CDR2: MDHEN, SYDVKM. The CDR3 has 15 amino acids. The V and J ends lost 3 bases and 4 bases respectively, with 10 bases between them. Profiling relied on immunoSEQ multiplex PCR, and the TCRdb table lists in-frame clones only, not all of them. This sample has about 270,000 clones; roughly 87% occur once, and the top ten carry around 0.92%. Assignment of participants to cohorts was predicated upon participant-reported clinical history. The TCR sequence derives from a woman aged 30 to 39 who had recovered from COVID-19. Sequencing input: PBMCs or T cells enriched from blood (not recorded which). The chain couples TRBV28 to TRBJ2-6; no firm D call. CDR3 residues: CASSLSQAGANVLTF. CDR3 in DNA: TGTGCCAGCAGTTTGTCCCAGGCCGGGGCCAACGTCCTGACTTTC.